The source of this TCR beta chain is a study of vaccination and CD4 T cells after COVID-19. Across the whole study: Overlapping peptides of the spike proteins of SARS-CoV-2, HCoV-NL63, HCoV-OC43 and HCoV-229E were used for cell stimulation. Study conclusions and caveats: In median terms, SARS-CoV-2-reactive clonotypes went from roughly 22 to 38, a nonsignificant rise.

An Oncomine TCR Beta short-read assay was used to sequence the DNA from cultured CD4+ T cells. MiXCR, run by TCRdb on the PCR reads, gives a single entry per CDR3 protein. This sample yields some 15,000 distinct CDR3 sequences, of which about 50% are seen a single time; 7.5% to 9.5% belongs to the top ten. The CDR3 has 16 residues. CDR1 and CDR2 (germline): SGHAT, FQNNGV. Losses at the gene ends were 5 bases for V and 0 bases for J; bases not matched to a gene: 5. Described treatment: approximately nine-day PBMC culture with coronavirus spike peptide pools or control peptides (ViraFEST assay). Via ViraFEST, peptide pools expanded antigen-specific T cells before TCR sequencing. As regards this clonotype: Its target is not known.

The chain employs TRBV11-2 and TRBJ2-7, with 12 positions matching TRBD2. The receptor was isolated from a human donor who had recovered from COVID-19. This material consisted of CD4+ T cells from blood, cultured in vitro, taken before SARS-CoV-2 vaccination. CDR3 protein: CASSRTTSGSSYEQYF. The CDR3 DNA is TGTGCCAGCAGCCGTACGACTAGCGGGAGCTCCTACGAGCAGTACTTC. Using reference TRBV11-2 and TRBJ2-7 for the parts outside the CDR3, the full variable domain is EAGVAQSPRYKIIEKRQSVAFWCNPISGHATLYWYQQILGQGPKLLIQFQNNGVVDDSQLPKDRFSAERLKGVDSTLKIQPAKLEDSAVYLCASSRTTSGSSYEQYFGPGTRLTVT.